The 25 T cell receptor beta chains reported below all come from one sample, sequenced in a study of cytomegalovirus exposure and HLA in healthy donors. PCR used 60 Vbeta primers and 13 Jbeta primers. Clones were read by immunoSEQ multiplex PCR, and TCRdb kept only the in-frame ones, dropping some. This sample carries some 180,000 clones, 78% of them seen once, and the ten largest clones take about 3.1%. Sequenced: PBMCs. These receptors were collected from a female donor in good health and CMV-seronegative.

V gene TRBV28 combines with J gene TRBJ1-3; D may be TRBD1 (5 bases). The germline V gene encodes CDR1 MDHEN and CDR2 SYDVKM. Trimming pared 6 bases from V and 0 bases from J, leaving 12 bases between. This CDR3 has 15 amino acids. The CDR3 is CASRPDSNSGNTIYF. The CDR3 nucleotides read TGTGCCAGCAGACCTGACAGCAACTCTGGAAACACCATATATTTT.

The gene calls are TRBV27 and TRBJ1-2, with 12 bases that match TRBD1. The CDR3 sequence is 15 residues long. The V gene's germline CDR1 is MNHEY and CDR2 SMNVEV (reference sequence). V was pared by 6 bases and J by 4 bases, with 6 bases of the junction left unmatched. CDR3 nucleotide sequence: TGTGCCAGCAGGGGGACAGGGGGCTATGGCTATGGCTACACCTTC. It encodes CASRGTGGYGYGYTF.

The chain recombines TRBV7-9 with TRBJ2-3; 7 positions agree with TRBD2. With 5 bases clipped from V and 6 bases from J, the junction kept 5 bases outside the gene matches. The CDR3 length is 13 residues. The germline V gene has CDR1 SEHNR and CDR2 FQNEAQ (reference sequence). The CDR3 reads CASSAGGWDTQYF. The DNA of the CDR3 is TGTGCCAGCAGCGCCGGGGGGTGGGATACGCAGTATTTT.

In its sample, this clone was seen once. The V and J genes are TRBV29-1 and TRBJ2-7, with a tentative D call TRBD2 (5 bases). This CDR3 region has 12 residues. Per the germline V gene, CDR1 is SQVTM and CDR2 is ANQGSEA. The V gene lost 4 bases and the J gene lost 0 bases, with 7 bases spanning the gap. For the CDR3, the DNA is TGCAGCGTTGTTCGGGACTCCTACGAGCAGTACTTC. Translating it yields CSVVRDSYEQYF.

This clone was seen only a few times. The chain combines TRBV5-6 with TRBJ2-7; 7 nucleotides line up with TRBD1. The CDR3 totals 13 residues. J was trimmed by 4 bases and V by 2 bases; bases with no gene match: 3. Germline lookup yields CDR1 SGHDT and CDR2 YYEEEE. This CDR3 reads CASSFQGVYEQYF. CDR3 DNA sequence: TGTGCCAGCAGCTTCCAGGGGGTGTACGAGCAGTACTTC.

The chain joins TRBV4-3 to TRBJ1-2; D might be TRBD1 (6 bases). The length of the CDR3 is 15 residues. The V gene's germline CDR1 is LGHNA and CDR2 YSLEER. V was clipped by 1 base and J by 8 bases, with 17 bases between them. The DNA of the CDR3 is TGCGCCAGCAGCCAAGCCCAACAGGGAAGGAGAGGCTACACCTTC. Its translation is CASSQAQQGRRGYTF.

Details on this clone: Other DNA sequences from this sample encode an identical CDR3 as well. The chain uses TRBV6-1 and TRBJ2-7; 7 nucleotides line up with TRBD1. This CDR3 has 14 residues. Germline values: CDR1 MNHNS, CDR2 SASEGT. Trimming at V came to 4 bases and at J to 2 bases, leaving 5 bases not matched to a gene. The CDR3 region has the DNA TGTGCCAGCAGTGGACAGGGCTTAACCTACGAGCAGTACTTC. Translated, it gives CASSGQGLTYEQYF.

This chain links TRBV5-1 with TRBJ1-6; no reliable D call. Germline CDR1 is SGHRS and CDR2 is YFSETQ. The CDR3 runs 13 residues. The ends were cut back, 3 bases at V and 7 bases at J, with 8 bases in the middle. The CDR3 DNA follows: TGCGCCAGCAGCTCCCTAGGCAATTCACCCCTCCACTTT. Translated, it gives CASSSLGNSPLHF.

The gene calls are TRBV19 and TRBJ1-2; D is ambiguous. Trimming shortened V by 8 bases and J by 4 bases, and 8 bases separated the two germline ends. Per the germline V gene, CDR1 is LNHDA and CDR2 is SQIVND (reference sequence). This CDR3 comprises 11 residues. This CDR3 reads CASQRAYGYTF. The CDR3 DNA follows: TGTGCCAGTCAGCGCGCCTATGGCTACACCTTC.

This clone showed up just once. This chain connects TRBV6-4 to TRBJ2-1; 10 bases are shared with TRBD1. Germline lookup yields CDR1 MRHNA and CDR2 SNTAGT. J gave up 6 bases and V 6 bases, and 5 bases lay outside the gene matches. The CDR3 loop spans 14 amino acids. The CDR3 here is CASSLDRGINEQFF. For the CDR3, the DNA is TGTGCCAGCAGCCTGGACAGGGGGATCAATGAGCAGTTCTTC.

The chain carries TRBV4-3 and TRBJ1-4; maybe TRBD1 (6 bases). Germline V gene data show CDR1 as LGHNA and CDR2 as YSLEER. V gave up 0 bases and J gave up 4 bases, with 15 bases separating them. This CDR3 comprises 17 residues. CDR3 nucleotide sequence: TGCGCCAGCAGCCAAGACGGACCGACAGGATATAATGAAAAACTGTTTTTT. This encodes CASSQDGPTGYNEKLFF.

The V gene is TRBV9, the J gene TRBJ1-4, with D perhaps matching TRBD1 (6 bases). Germline V lookup: CDR1 SGDLS, CDR2 YYNGEE. The CDR3 spans 14 residues. Trimming removed 6 bases from V and 7 bases from J, with 16 bases in between. The CDR3 coding sequence is TGTGCCAGCACCCGAGGGGGAAATGGTGAAAAACTGTTTTTT. Amino acids: CASTRGGNGEKLFF. The full variable domain, in which reference TRBV9 and TRBJ1-4 provide the parts outside the CDR3, is DSGVTQTPKHLITATGQRVTLRCSPRSGDLSVYWYQQSLDQGLQFLIQYYNGEERAKGNILERFSAQQFPDLHSELNLSSLELGDSALYFCASTRGGNGEKLFFGSGTQLSVL.

This chain uses TRBV28 with TRBJ1-1; D unclear. CDR1 and CDR2 (germline): MDHEN, SYDVKM. The CDR3 has 13 amino acids. Trimming shortened V by 3 bases and J by 7 bases, and 12 bases separated the two germline ends. CDR3 sequence reads: CASSLVAEIEAFF. CDR3 nucleotides: TGTGCCAGCAGTTTGGTGGCAGAAATTGAAGCTTTCTTT. The whole variable domain, filled in from reference TRBV28 and TRBJ1-1, reads DVKVTQSSRYLVKRTGEKVFLECVQDMDHENMFWYRQDPGLGLRLIYFSYDVKMKEKGDIPEGYSVSREKKERFSLILESASTNQTSMYLCASSLVAEIEAFFGQGTRLTVV.

The chain carries TRBV6-5 and TRBJ1-2, with TRBD1 matching 12 bases. CDR1 is MNHEY and CDR2 is SVGAGI in the germline V gene. Trimming cost V 4 bases and J 3 bases; bases outside gene matches: 3. This CDR3 contains 15 residues. The CDR3 is CASSWGTGGHYGYTF. DNA for the CDR3: TGTGCCAGCAGTTGGGGGACAGGGGGCCACTATGGCTACACCTTC.

The CDR3 DNA follows: TGCGCCAGCAGCCCCGGGACTAGCGGCTACAATGAGCAGTTCTTC. Its protein product is CASSPGTSGYNEQFF. This chain links TRBV5-1 with TRBJ2-1; 11 bases match TRBD2. The V gene end was trimmed by 4 bases and the J gene end by 3 bases; junction bases not matched to a gene: 3. Germline CDR1 and CDR2: SGHRS and YFSETQ. This CDR3 spans 15 amino acids.

This chain joins TRBV4-2 and TRBJ1-2; possibly TRBD1 for D (5 bases). V was cut by 0 bases and J by 5 bases, with 7 bases left in between. Germline-derived CDR1 and CDR2 are LGHNA and YNFKEQ. The CDR3 sequence is 13 residues long. The CDR3 is CASSQDRGYGYTF. The DNA for the CDR3 is TGTGCCAGCAGCCAAGATAGGGGTTATGGCTACACCTTC.

The chain combines TRBV6-1 with TRBJ2-5; 13 bases map to TRBD2. V shed 3 bases and J 9 bases; nucleotides not matched to a gene: 1. This CDR3 has 13 amino acids. Germline V CDR1 and CDR2: MNHNS, SASEGT. The CDR3 sequence is CASSDGLAGAQYF. The CDR3 bases are TGTGCCAGCAGTGATGGACTAGCGGGGGCCCAGTACTTC.

V is TRBV5-8 and J is TRBJ2-5, with D perhaps TRBD2 (7 bases). The germline V gene has CDR1 SGHTS and CDR2 YDEGEE. The CDR3 consists of 13 residues. Trimming took off 2 bases at V and 9 bases at J, with 14 bases between the two ends. CDR3 nucleotide sequence: TGTGCCAGCAGCTTAACAGGGAGGGGAGCCCAGTACTTC. It codes for CASSLTGRGAQYF.

This rearrangement joins TRBV4-3 to TRBJ2-6; 7 positions agree with TRBD1. Trimming cost V 3 bases and J 0 bases; bases outside gene matches: 11. The germline V gene has CDR1 LGHNA and CDR2 YSLEER. CDR3 length: 19 residues. The CDR3 DNA is TGCGCCAGCAGCCAGTTCTCTCCGGGACAGAGCTCTGGGGCCAACGTCCTGACTTTC. It specifies CASSQFSPGQSSGANVLTF.

The genes are TRBV5-4 and TRBJ2-1; the D gene is possibly TRBD2 (7 bases). Trimming took off 2 bases at V and 7 bases at J, with 13 bases between the two ends. The V gene's germline CDR1 is SGHNT and CDR2 YYREEE (reference sequence). The CDR3 runs 14 residues. The CDR3 is CASSFRGGVNEQFF. The CDR3, as DNA: TGTGCCAGCAGCTTTCGCGGGGGCGTTAATGAGCAGTTCTTC.

The chain combines TRBV6-6 with TRBJ1-3; TRBD1 might be the D (5 bases). Looked up from germline, CDR1 is MNHNY and CDR2 is SVGAGI (reference sequence). V shed 6 bases and J shed 7 bases, with 13 bases lying between them. The CDR3 loop spans 13 amino acids. The CDR3 nucleotides read TGTGCCAGCAGCGAGACAGCATGGAACACCATATATTTT. The encoded protein is CASSETAWNTIYF.

Concerning this clone itself: Other nucleotide sequences in the sample specify the same CDR3. The chain employs TRBV19 and TRBJ1-5, with D hard to call. In germline, CDR1 is LNHDA, CDR2 SQIVND (reference sequence). This CDR3 has 14 amino acids. The V and J ends lost 3 bases and 0 bases respectively, with 6 bases between them. CDR3 region: CASSIPYSNQPQHF. CDR3 nucleotides: TGTGCCAGTAGTATCCCGTATAGCAATCAGCCCCAGCATTTT.

The chain recombines TRBV30 with TRBJ2-7, with D perhaps TRBD1 (8 bases). With 4 bases removed from V and 7 bases from J, the gap between germline ends came to 20 bases. Germline CDR1 and CDR2: GTSNPN and SVGIG (reference sequence). CDR3 length equals 14 residues. CDR3 bases: TGTGCCTGGAATGCAGGACAGGGCGGGGGAGAGCAGTACTTC. It codes for CAWNAGQGGGEQYF. Using reference TRBV30 and TRBJ2-7 for the parts outside the CDR3, the full variable domain is SQTIHQWPATLVQPVGSPLSLECTVEGTSNPNLYWYRQAAGRGLQLLFYSVGIGQISSEVPQNLSASRPQDRQFILSSKKLLLSDSGFYLCAWNAGQGGGEQYFGPGTRLTVT.

This clone was seen a few times. This rearrangement joins TRBV15 to TRBJ1-2; 10 bases agree with TRBD1. The CDR3 consists of 16 residues. V lost 3 bases to trimming and J lost 8 bases; unmatched junction nucleotides: 12. Germline CDR1 reads LNHNV; CDR2 reads YYDKDF (reference sequence). DNA of the CDR3: TGTGCCACCAGCAGCGAGGGACAGGGGTTTGGCCAAGGCTACACCTTC. Translation: CATSSEGQGFGQGYTF. Full variable domain (remainder filled in from reference TRBV15 and TRBJ1-2): DAMVIQNPRYQVTQFGKPVTLSCSQTLNHNVMYWYQQKSSQAPKLLFHYYDKDFNNEADTPDNFQSRRPNTSFCFLDIRSPGLGDTAMYLCATSSEGQGFGQGYTFGSGTRLTVV.

This sequence joins TRBV28 and TRBJ2-7; TRBD2 agrees at 7 bases. The length of the CDR3 is 16 residues. Trimming took 2 bases from V and 4 from J; bases not matched to a gene: 11. Germline-derived CDR1 and CDR2 are MDHEN and SYDVKM. The CDR3 reads CASSLTRGRDRYEQYF. In DNA form, the CDR3 reads TGTGCCAGCAGTTTAACCCGGGGGAGGGATCGGTACGAGCAGTACTTC.